This T cell receptor beta chain came from a study of regulatory T cells in long-lasting Graves disease listed by TCRdb under 2021. In the study overall: To count as having persistent Graves' disease, a patient had to have received antithyroid drug treatment for over 5 years with TSH receptor autoantibodies remaining persistently positive. This study used TCR sequencing and RNA sequencing of peripheral blood to compare persistent Graves' disease patients against newly diagnosed Graves' disease patients. On average, persistent Graves' disease patients in the clinical cohort had been on antithyroid drugs for around 9.5 years. TCR sequencing covered some 13 persistent and approximately 20 newly diagnosed Graves' disease patients, some 33 samples in total. The study was conducted in China and was registered as a clinical trial.

Here is what the overall study found, with its caveats: The authors acknowledged the small sample size as a limitation that may reduce accuracy. Patients with persistent disease shared more public clonotypes (approximately 2,500) than newly diagnosed patients did (more than 900). Because the primary lesion, thyroid tissue, could not be accessed, the study looked at peripheral blood alone. Compared with newly diagnosed patients, persistent Graves' disease patients had lower TCR Shannon entropy and fewer highly expanded clones, which suggests clonal expansion. Sequencing and analysis were limited to the TCR beta chain.

The label giving this sample's time point can be read as: persistent/refractory GD, antithyroid drugs over 5 years with positive TRAb. For both TCR sequencing and RNA sequencing, RNA was extracted from PBMCs using TRIzol. The diagnosis of Graves' disease was made according to American Thyroid Association guidelines. Patients for the study were recruited at an endocrinology department in Xi'an, China. Each patient gave around 9 milliliters of peripheral blood, collected in an EDTA anticoagulant tube. Ficoll Paque Plus density gradient separation was used to isolate PBMCs, and no further T cell sorting was performed. An Agilent 2100 Bioanalyzer and agarose gel were used to check RNA quality, while a NanoDrop 2000 measured RNA concentration. The library was obtained by multiplex PCR. TCRdb records Illumina HiSeq 4000 as the sequencer. TCR beta libraries were built with iRepertoire HTBI primers and Arm-PCR amplification of CDR3 regions. PCR products were gel purified before sequencing. From the authors' description of their analysis: Across samples, 62 TRBV and 15 or so TRBJ segments were identified and used for gene usage analysis of CDR3 amino acid clonotypes. COPE and FqMerger were used to merge filtered high-quality paired reads into contigs. BLAST was used to align contigs to IMGT TRBV, TRBD and TRBJ reference genes, and CDR3 was defined according to IMGT. Any clonotype with a frequency above 0.1% was classified as a highly expanded clone. Shannon entropy was used to measure repertoire diversity, and the Gini coefficient was used to measure V-J evenness. A clonotype was considered public if more than one individual shared it. Clones were called with MiXCR by TCRdb after fastp trimmed the public reads at Q25, and only in-frame beta chains were retained. Each entry is one CDR3 protein sequence, shown with its most common DNA and genes. TCRdb's processing, not the study's, gives the V and J calls here. The sample table shows approximately 360,000 distinct CDR3 sequences, and less than 30% are seen once. Under 35% of the sample is in the top ten clones.

Only a few counts were recorded for this clonotype. The antigen this receptor binds is unknown. No much larger clone exists at a distance of one base, and base qualities are not known. Source: peripheral blood mononuclear cells (PBMCs), taken when the disease was refractory, from a patient treated with antithyroid drugs. The source is a woman aged 40-49 years with Graves disease. Donor details come from another sample of the same person, matched by shared clones.

At the DNA level, the sequence is TGTGCCAGCAGTTTTCAGTTCCGGGACTACGAGCAGTACTTC. This encodes CASSFQFRDYEQYF. This sequence uses TRBV12-3 or TRBV12-4 and TRBJ2-7; matching of 5 bases hints at TRBD2 as the D gene. From the cysteine up to the phenylalanine, the CDR3 has a length of 14 residues. The retained sequence is limited to the CDR3, 42 bases, with the frame set at the first base. The V end loses 3 bases and the J end loses 3 bases, and a stretch of 12 bases separates them.